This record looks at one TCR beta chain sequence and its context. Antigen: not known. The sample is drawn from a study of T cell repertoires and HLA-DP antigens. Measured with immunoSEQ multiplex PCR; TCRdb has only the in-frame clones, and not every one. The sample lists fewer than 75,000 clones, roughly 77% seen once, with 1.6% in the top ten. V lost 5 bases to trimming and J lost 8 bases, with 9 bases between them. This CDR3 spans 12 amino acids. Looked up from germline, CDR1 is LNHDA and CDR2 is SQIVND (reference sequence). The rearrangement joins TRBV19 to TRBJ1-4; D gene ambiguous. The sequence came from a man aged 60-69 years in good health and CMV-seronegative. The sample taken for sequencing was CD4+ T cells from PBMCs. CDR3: CASSSREEKLFF. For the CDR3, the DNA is TGTGCCAGTAGTTCCCGGGAAGAAAAACTGTTTTTT.